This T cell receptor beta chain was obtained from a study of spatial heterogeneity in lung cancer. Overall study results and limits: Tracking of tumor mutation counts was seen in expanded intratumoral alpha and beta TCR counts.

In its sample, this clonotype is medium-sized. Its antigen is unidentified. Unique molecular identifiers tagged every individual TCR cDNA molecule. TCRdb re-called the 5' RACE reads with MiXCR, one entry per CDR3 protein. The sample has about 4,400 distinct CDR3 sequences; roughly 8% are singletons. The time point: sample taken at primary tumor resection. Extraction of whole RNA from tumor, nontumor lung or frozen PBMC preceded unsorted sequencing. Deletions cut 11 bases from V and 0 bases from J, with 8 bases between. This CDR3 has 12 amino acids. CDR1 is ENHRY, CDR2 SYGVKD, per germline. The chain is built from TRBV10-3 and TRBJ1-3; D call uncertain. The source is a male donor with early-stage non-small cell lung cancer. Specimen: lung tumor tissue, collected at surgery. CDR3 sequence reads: CAAGGSGNTIYF. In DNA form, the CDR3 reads TGTGCCGCCGGCGGCTCTGGAAACACCATATATTTT.